This T cell receptor beta chain was documented in a study of blood T cell repertoires in COVID-19. Across the whole study: Specimens from acute and convalescent COVID-19 originated in the United States, Italy and Spain. PBMCs, B-cell-depleted T cells, or T cells were the source of the cDNA or gDNA that made up the material.

In the authors' workflow: Cell counts per sample came from amplifying reference gene primers. Sequenced by immunoSEQ multiplex PCR; TCRdb stores in-frame clones only, minus some. The V and J calls and clone size come from that table; D and trimming were worked out from the DNA. The table shows over 150,000 clones, with about four fifths occurring only once. Germline V gene lookup returns CDR1 SGHVS and CDR2 FQNEAQ. The CDR3 is 16 residues long. Trimming removed 3 bases at V and 0 bases at J, with 14 bases between. Followed longitudinally, the Seattle patients had been enrolled during active infection.

V usage is TRBV7-8 and J usage is TRBJ1-2; the D is unclear. The sequencing sample was made of peripheral blood. The source is a woman of 80 years or more with COVID-19, enrolled during active disease. The chain's CDR3 is CASSFGRQLTNYGYTF. CDR3 DNA sequence: TGTGCCAGCAGCTTTGGGCGCCAGCTCACTAACTATGGCTACACCTTC.